Presented here are 4 T cell receptor beta chains from one specimen sequenced in a study of blood T cell repertoires in COVID-19. Data came from immunoSEQ multiplex PCR; TCRdb stores just in-frame clones and leaves some out. The table has about 140,000 clones, approximately 80% seen once. The sequencing sample was made of peripheral blood. These receptors originate from an elderly woman with active or convalescent COVID-19.

This chain's CDR3 is CASSLPGEGETQYF. CDR3 in DNA: TGCGCCAGCAGCTTGCCAGGGGAGGGGGAGACCCAGTACTTC. V and J are TRBV5-1 and TRBJ2-5, with a tentative D call TRBD2 (7 bases). V lost 1 base and J lost 5, with 12 bases in between. The germline gives CDR1 SGHRS, CDR2 YFSETQ. This CDR3 is built from 14 residues.

This clone was detected a few times. DNA for the CDR3: TGTGCCAGCAGTCGCACGGGACTAGCGGCCCAAGAGCAGTTCTTC. It codes for CASSRTGLAAQEQFF. The rearrangement links TRBV6-2 or TRBV6-3 to TRBJ2-1, with 11 bases aligning to TRBD2. CDR1 is MNHEY and CDR2 is SVGEGT in the germline V gene. Trimming at V came to 5 bases and at J to 10 bases, leaving 10 bases not matched to a gene. The CDR3 is 15 residues long.

V gene TRBV10-3 combines with J gene TRBJ1-1; 8 nucleotides align to TRBD1. Germline CDR1 reads ENHRY; CDR2 reads SYGVKD. This CDR3 contains 14 residues. V was pared by 7 bases and J by 3 bases, with 7 bases of the junction left unmatched. The CDR3: CAIKDRVDYTEAFF. DNA for the CDR3: TGTGCCATCAAGGACAGGGTTGATTACACTGAAGCTTTCTTT.

V is TRBV19 and J is TRBJ2-7, with D perhaps matching TRBD1 (7 bases). The V end lost 6 bases, the J end lost 2 bases, and 14 bases lay between the germline ends. This CDR3 has 14 residues. Germline lookup yields CDR1 LNHDA and CDR2 SQIVND (reference sequence). CDR3: CASRAGQPPYEQYF. Written as DNA, the CDR3 is TGTGCCAGTAGGGCGGGACAGCCTCCCTACGAGCAGTACTTC.